This passage covers 24 T cell receptor beta chains from one sample sequenced in a study of cytomegalovirus exposure and HLA in healthy donors. The PCR was carried out with 60 Vbeta primers and 13 Jbeta primers. Only in-frame clones appear in the TCRdb table, and some are missing; sequencing was by immunoSEQ multiplex PCR. This table holds 55,000 to 85,000 clones. Material: PBMCs. The receptors originated from a female donor in good health and CMV-seropositive.

The CDR3 spells CASTLWGTGGGSNQPQHF. DNA for the CDR3: TGTGCCAGCACTCTATGGGGGACAGGGGGCGGGAGCAATCAGCCCCAGCATTTT. The rearrangement uses TRBV28 and TRBJ1-5; 12 bases fit TRBD1. Germline CDR1 MDHEN, CDR2 SYDVKM. The CDR3 is 18 residues long. V shed 7 bases, J shed 1 base, and the junction held 11 bases outside the gene matches.

The chain is built from TRBV6-6 and TRBJ1-1, with no clear D. Deletions cut 2 bases from V and 9 bases from J, with 7 bases between. Germline values: CDR1 MNHNY, CDR2 SVGAGI (reference sequence). This CDR3 has 11 amino acids. The CDR3 spells CASSYSGQAFF. CDR3 DNA sequence: TGTGCCAGCAGTTACAGTGGGCAAGCTTTCTTT.

The V gene is TRBV19, the J gene TRBJ2-1, with D possibly matching TRBD2 (6 bases). Trimming stripped 6 bases from V and 1 base from J, with 13 bases between. This CDR3 is built from 15 residues. Germline CDR1 and CDR2: LNHDA and SQIVND (reference sequence). The CDR3 region is CASRSGTYSYNEQFF. The CDR3 DNA sequence: TGTGCCAGTAGGTCCGGGACTTATTCCTACAATGAGCAGTTCTTC.

The genes are TRBV9 and TRBJ1-6; the D is unclear. Trimming left V 0 bases short and J 6 bases short, with 10 bases between. Germline CDR1 is SGDLS and CDR2 is YYNGEE. This CDR3 contains 15 residues. As DNA, the CDR3 is TGTGCCAGCAGCGTAGAAGGTGGAGCTAATTCACCCCTCCACTTT. Encoded protein: CASSVEGGANSPLHF.

The chain recombines TRBV30 with TRBJ1-2, with D possibly matching TRBD1 (6 bases). CDR1 and CDR2 from the germline V gene are GTSNPN and SVGIG (reference sequence). V gave up 4 bases and J gave up 8 bases, with 26 bases separating them. This CDR3 spans 16 amino acids. The CDR3 loop is CAWMAILGERGRGYTF. The CDR3 DNA is TGTGCCTGGATGGCGATCCTGGGGGAAAGGGGGAGAGGCTACACCTTC.

The J gene is TRBJ2-3, the V gene TRBV28; 8 nucleotides line up with TRBD1. Germline loops: CDR1 MDHEN, CDR2 SYDVKM. CDR3 length: 17 residues. J lost 0 bases, V lost 1 base, and 6 bases had no gene match. CDR3 sequence (DNA): TGTGCCAGCAGTTTATATCGGACAGGGACAAGCACAGATACGCAGTATTTT. Amino acid sequence: CASSLYRTGTSTDTQYF.

The chain joins TRBV5-5 to TRBJ2-6; D call uncertain. The CDR3 is 16 residues long. Per germline, CDR1 SGHKS and CDR2 YYEKEE (reference sequence). The V end lost 0 bases, the J end lost 0 bases, and 7 bases lay between the germline ends. The CDR3 sequence is CASSLAPSSGANVLTF. The CDR3 DNA sequence: TGTGCCAGCAGCTTGGCCCCCAGCTCTGGGGCCAACGTCCTGACTTTC.

This chain links TRBV28 with TRBJ1-1; 9 nucleotides line up with TRBD1. The junction had 6 bases not matched to a gene; V was cut back by 7 bases and J by 3 bases. The germline V gene encodes CDR1 MDHEN and CDR2 SYDVKM. This CDR3 is built from 14 residues. CDR3 in amino acids: CASNPGQGDTEAFF. The CDR3 DNA reads TGTGCCAGCAACCCGGGACAGGGAGACACTGAAGCTTTCTTT.

The chain joins TRBV13 to TRBJ1-1; D is uncertain. This CDR3 is 14 amino acids long. From germline, CDR1 is PRHDT and CDR2 FYEKMQ (reference sequence). Trimming pared 4 bases from V and 10 bases from J, leaving 19 bases between. For the CDR3, the DNA is TGTGCCAGCAGCTCACCCGGGTCCCTTGGTGGAGCTTTCTTT. It translates to CASSSPGSLGGAFF.

The rearrangement uses TRBV30 and TRBJ2-2; 8 positions match TRBD2. The germline gives CDR1 GTSNPN, CDR2 SVGIG (reference sequence). The CDR3 has 13 amino acids. J gave up 6 bases and V 3 bases, and 3 bases lay outside the gene matches. CDR3 sequence reads: CAWRLAEAGELFF. The CDR3 bases are TGTGCCTGGAGACTAGCGGAGGCCGGGGAGCTGTTTTTT.

V and J are TRBV18 and TRBJ1-2; D gene uncertain. The germline V gene has CDR1 KGHSH and CDR2 LQKENI. V lost 5 bases and J lost 6, with 13 bases in between. This CDR3 is 13 amino acids long. CDR3 DNA: TGTGCCAGCTCAAACTTAAGGGAGGATGGCTACACCTTC. Its translation is CASSNLREDGYTF.

The gene calls are TRBV29-1 and TRBJ1-1; D unresolved. The CDR3 loop spans 10 amino acids. Germline V lookup: CDR1 SQVTM, CDR2 ANQGSEA. The CDR3 is CRVEGRGAFF. CDR3 in DNA: TGCAGAGTGGAGGGTCGGGGAGCTTTCTTT. The whole variable domain, filled in from reference TRBV29-1 and TRBJ1-1, reads SAVISQKPSRDICQRGTSLTIQCQVDSQVTMMFWYRQQPGQSLTLIATANQGSEATYESGFVIDKFPISRPNLTFSTLTVSNMSPEDSSIYLCRVEGRGAFFGQGTRLTVV.

V usage is TRBV6-5 and J usage is TRBJ1-2; 7 nucleotides align to TRBD1. The V gene end was trimmed by 6 bases and the J gene end by 6 bases; junction bases not matched to a gene: 10. The CDR3 spans 14 residues. Germline values: CDR1 MNHEY, CDR2 SVGAGI. The DNA for the CDR3 is TGTGCCAGCAGCCTACGGACAGGCCCCCATGGCTACACCTTC. The encoded protein is CASSLRTGPHGYTF.

The chain couples TRBV5-5 to TRBJ1-1, with 8 bases that match TRBD1. V was clipped by 4 bases and J by 1 base; unmatched bases: 9. Germline V gene lookup returns CDR1 SGHKS and CDR2 YYEKEE (reference sequence). The CDR3 is 16 amino acids. This CDR3 reads CASSVGQGWANTEAFF. The DNA of the CDR3 is TGTGCCAGCAGCGTCGGACAGGGCTGGGCGAACACTGAAGCTTTCTTT.

The chain employs TRBV6-5 and TRBJ1-3; 7 nucleotides match TRBD1. V lost 6 bases, J lost 4 bases, and 6 bases stayed unmatched. Per germline, CDR1 MNHEY and CDR2 SVGAGI. There are 14 residues in the CDR3. CDR3 sequence reads: CASRMGTAGNTIYF. The CDR3 bases are TGTGCCAGCAGGATGGGGACAGCAGGAAACACCATATATTTT.

V is TRBV7-9 and J is TRBJ1-3; no reliable D call. CDR1 SEHNR and CDR2 FQNEAQ come from the germline V gene (reference sequence). This CDR3 comprises 16 residues. V was trimmed by 1 base and J by 0 bases, leaving 10 bases between them. The CDR3, as DNA: TGTGCCAGCAGCTTAGTGCCGCGGAGCTCTGGAAACACCATATATTTT. Its protein product is CASSLVPRSSGNTIYF.

This chain uses TRBV6-5 with TRBJ1-1, with unresolved D. This CDR3 is built from 13 residues. Trimming shortened V by 6 bases and J by 2 bases, and 10 bases separated the two germline ends. CDR1 is MNHEY and CDR2 is SVGAGI in the germline V gene. CDR3 in amino acids: CASRRTSNTEAFF. The CDR3 region has the DNA TGTGCCAGCAGAAGAACAAGTAACACTGAAGCTTTCTTT.

The chain carries TRBV29-1 and TRBJ2-2, with D perhaps TRBD1 (5 bases). Germline V CDR1 and CDR2: SQVTM, ANQGSEA. Deletions cut 1 base from V and 4 bases from J, with 7 bases between. This CDR3 region has 13 residues. CDR3 coding DNA: TGCAGCGTTGAAGGAGACAGCACCGGGGAGCTGTTTTTT. Amino acids: CSVEGDSTGELFF.

The chain employs TRBV5-1 and TRBJ1-1, with TRBD1 matching over 12 bases. The CDR3 is 23 residues long. Per germline, CDR1 SGHRS and CDR2 YFSETQ. Losses at the gene ends were 3 bases for V and 1 base for J; bases not matched to a gene: 25. The DNA for the CDR3 is TGCGCCAGCAGCTCTAACTACCGGGACAGGGGGCCAGTAACCCGCCAGACGAACACTGAAGCTTTCTTT. It translates to CASSSNYRDRGPVTRQTNTEAFF.

The rearrangement joins TRBV4-3 to TRBJ1-1; 7 bases map to TRBD1. V shed 0 bases and J 5 bases; nucleotides not matched to a gene: 12. Germline V gene data show CDR1 as LGHNA and CDR2 as YSLEER. This CDR3 is 17 amino acids long. The CDR3 DNA reads as TGCGCCAGCAGCCAAGATTTGTTAGCAGGGGGGATAACTGAAGCTTTCTTT. Translating gives CASSQDLLAGGITEAFF.

The V call is TRBV7-2, the J call TRBJ1-1; 8 bases align to TRBD1. Germline CDR1 SGHTA, CDR2 FQGNSA. With V trimmed by 5 bases and J by 4 bases, 9 bases remained unmatched. This CDR3 has 15 residues. As DNA, the CDR3 is TGTGCCAGCAGCCGAAATGGACAGGGAACCACTGAAGCTTTCTTT. Encoded protein: CASSRNGQGTTEAFF.

V gene TRBV7-9 combines with J gene TRBJ2-1, with D perhaps TRBD1 (7 bases). The length of the CDR3 is 17 residues. Germline loops: CDR1 SEHNR, CDR2 FQNEAQ (reference sequence). Trimming left V 3 bases short and J 5 bases short, with 20 bases between. CDR3 bases: TGTGCCAGCAGCTTCATTAGTGGCGGGACAGCTAACAATGAGCAGTTCTTC. Its translation: CASSFISGGTANNEQFF.

The chain joins TRBV27 to TRBJ2-7; possible D gene TRBD2, 6 bases. V was clipped by 3 bases and J by 2 bases, with 11 bases between them. The CDR3 has 14 residues. The germline gives CDR1 MNHEY, CDR2 SMNVEV (reference sequence). The CDR3 nucleotides read TGTGCCAGCAGTTTGGCGGGGCCCGCCTACGAGCAGTACTTC. Translated, it gives CASSLAGPAYEQYF.

This sequence joins TRBV4-1 and TRBJ2-2, with D maybe TRBD2 (5 bases). The V end lost 4 bases, the J end lost 4 bases, and 10 bases lay between the germline ends. Germline lookup yields CDR1 MGHRA and CDR2 YSYEKL. The CDR3 has 14 amino acids. DNA of the CDR3: TGCGCCAGCAGCCGAGGGCAGACCACCGGGGAGCTGTTTTTT. Protein: CASSRGQTTGELFF.